Here is one T cell receptor beta chain with its context. This clonotype was seen at least ten times. No cognate antigen has been identified for it. The sample holds no much larger clone one base away, and base qualities are not on file. The CDR3 goes from the cysteine to the phenylalanine over 15 residues. Just the 45-base CDR3 DNA is kept, in frame starting at base 1. The junction carries 8 bases between V and J, which are trimmed by 3 bases and 0 bases respectively. Taken from the germline V gene (reference sequence), the CDR1 and CDR2 loops are MNHEY and SMNVEV. The protocol used for the library was PCR. The run used an Illumina HiSeq 2500. To normalize quantification of the TCRbeta repertoire, the TCR libraries were built with molecular barcoding that relied on unique molecular identifiers. TCRdb reprocessing: public reads trimmed at Q25 with fastp, clones called with MiXCR, in-frame beta chains kept. Here each entry gathers all rows of one CDR3 protein and keeps the most common genes and DNA. In all, the sample holds about 110,000 distinct CDR3 sequences, and approximately 10% of those were seen once. The ten most abundant clones make up around 8.2% of the sample.

The sample is drawn from a study of T-cell reconstitution after alpha-beta-depleted transplantation in children (dated by TCRdb to about 2016). Study-level background: Using TCR repertoire profiling, the study followed T-cell immune reconstitution in a quantitative way in children after TCRalphabeta/CD19-depleted allogeneic hematopoietic cell transplantation.

The receptor's source is a human donor who donated a stem cell graft to a child with acute lymphoblastic leukemia. The sample here was PBMCs from the stem cell graft donor, taken from the stem cell graft. The chain joins TRBV27 to TRBJ1-4; the D gene assignment is ambiguous. The nucleotide sequence reads TGTGCCAGCAGTTTTACAGTAACAACTAATGAAAAACTGTTTTTT. Its coded protein is CASSFTVTTNEKLFF. With all but the CDR3 taken from the reference TRBV27 and TRBJ1-4 genes, the full variable domain is: EAQVTQNPRYLITVTGKKLTVTCSQNMNHEYMSWYRQDPGLGLRQIYYSMNVEVTDKGDVPEGYKVSRKEKRNFPLILESPSPNQTSLYFCASSFTVTTNEKLFFGSGTQLSVL.